This TCR beta chain was sequenced in a study of human T cells and chemical hapten exposure. The time point denotes: pre-sensitization, week 0. Noted treatment: therapeutic diphenylcyclopropenone sensitization with weekly scalp DPC. TCRdb reanalysed the RACE reads using MiXCR and keeps one entry per CDR3 protein. Of 180,000 or so distinct CDR3 sequences listed, around 30% are singletons. V lost 2 bases, J lost 6 bases, and 7 bases stayed unmatched. The CDR3 extends over 15 amino acids. The germline V gene encodes CDR1 DFQATT and CDR2 SNEGSKA (reference sequence). This clonotype was observed at least ten times.

The specimen was whole blood, collected in connection with sensitization to the hapten diphenylcyclopropenone (DPC). The receptor comes from a woman in her twenties or thirties with alopecia areata. Some clones in this sample may be carry-over from other donors' samples. The chain couples TRBV20-1 to TRBJ1-1, with TRBD1 matching over 12 bases. CDR3 amino acids: CSARPGTGGPPEAFF. For the CDR3, the DNA is TGCAGTGCTAGACCCGGGACAGGGGGCCCCCCTGAAGCTTTCTTT.